This paragraph reports one TCR beta chain. The antigen is not known. This CDR3 is 14 amino acids long. V lost 3 bases, J lost 3 bases, and 2 bases stayed unmatched. Germline CDR1 SGDLS, CDR2 YYNGEE. This sample was taken from a study of T cell responses to AZD1222 COVID-19 vaccine. Measured with immunoSEQ multiplex PCR; TCRdb has only the in-frame clones, and not every one. Of just over 80,000 clones listed, about nine tenths are singletons. Study-wide results and limits: It was only a handful of AZD1222 recipients who were seropositive at baseline. Clonal diversity was possibly underestimated; the donors were predominantly white British and more often female. Regions left unmutated in variants are reportedly the target of nearly half of spike-specific TCRs. Spike as a whole was targeted by vaccine-associated CD4 TCRs, dominant at 160-218 and 743-854.

The sequence was obtained from an adult in good health. Material: peripheral blood, obtained on day 0 of AZD1222 vaccination. This chain connects TRBV9 to TRBJ1-4; 7 positions match TRBD1. The CDR3 region is CASSGRGSNEKLFF. The CDR3 nucleotides are TGTGCCAGCAGCGGCAGGGGGTCTAATGAAAAACTGTTTTTT.